This T cell receptor (beta chain) derives from a study of graft-versus-host responses after intestinal transplantation (dated by TCRdb to the early 2020s). Background for the entire study: The transplants that recipients got were multivisceral, liver-intestinal, or isolated intestinal. After intestinal transplantation, graft-versus-host and host-versus-graft alloreactive T cell clones were followed in the graft, circulation and bone marrow using bulk TCR-beta CDR3 sequencing. Instead of going to the commercial service, samples from a few later patients were sequenced in-house on an Illumina MiSeq and processed with MiXCR. Every recipient was given anti-thymocyte globulin induction, then maintenance tacrolimus and steroids for roughly three years. A peak of at least 4% donor T cells among recipient peripheral blood mononuclear cells was the definition used for donor T cell macrochimerism. To identify alloreactive clones, pre-transplant mixed lymphocyte reaction products were sequenced and compared with unstimulated pre-transplant donor and recipient T cells. A cohort of about two dozen intestinal transplant recipients, including one retransplant, was enrolled, and a few patients lacking pretransplant specimens were excluded. Broad study findings and their caveats: GvH clones were found in recipient bone marrow, and some of the GvH clones appeared earlier in ileal mucosa or blood, which is consistent with an intestinal mucosal origin. Early after transplant, declines in HvG clones were associated with peak levels of circulating GvH clones. The relatively low number and heterogeneity of intestinal transplant patients limited the conclusions. Patients with donor T cell macrochimerism had high GvH to HvG T cell clonal ratios in their allografts.

In light of the paper, this sample's time point label describes: cells obtained before transplantation from donor or recipient. CD3+CD4+ and CD3+CD8+ populations were FACS-sorted from unstimulated pre-transplant donor and recipient cells taken from spleen or lymph nodes. The junction shows trimming of 6 bases on V and 7 bases on J, and the gene matches do not reach 8 bases of it. Taken from the germline V gene, the CDR1 and CDR2 loops are SGHAT and FQNNGV. Including cysteine and phenylalanine, the CDR3 has 14 amino acids. The kept DNA is CDR3 alone, 42 bases in frame from the first base. Worth noting for this clone: Its antigen is currently not known. No much larger clone is present one base from it, and per-base qualities are unavailable.

Libraries were prepared through the immunoSEQ multiplex PCR assay. For most patients, genomic DNA was isolated with the Qiagen DNeasy Blood and Tissue Kit and shipped frozen to Adaptive Biotechnologies for TCR sequencing. For most patients, high-throughput TCR-beta CDR3 sequencing of genomic DNA was performed by Adaptive Biotechnologies. Per the original workflow: TCR sequencing data for approximately 17 patients were retrieved from Adaptive's ImmunoSEQ software; a few other patients were processed with MiXCR and VDJtools. To correct CD4 versus CD8 sorting errors, any sequence found in both subsets at a frequency ratio below 5:1 was removed. CDR3 nucleotide sequences shared between donor and recipient were removed because the origin of such sequences could not be assigned. To count as alloreactive, a clone needed at least 2-fold expansion over unstimulated cells and a minimum CFSE-low frequency of 0.002% (template counts) or 0.001% (read counts). Mappable clones were those detected in sequenced pre-transplant spleen, lymph node, or MLR CFSE-low populations of the donor or recipient. Cumulative frequency of alloreactive clones was calculated as a percentage of all sequences weighted by copy number. TCRdb obtained this table from immuneACCESS and retained in-frame rearrangements with V and J assigned. These tables miss some clones; where compared with another copy, unresolved V genes account for less than half of the shortfall, and the remainder is unexplained. V and J calls and clone size come straight from that table; D and trimming were deduced from the DNA. For this sample the table gives 85,000 to 90,000 clones, of which roughly 90% were detected only once. 0.11% of the sample rests with the top ten.

Source: unstimulated CD4+ T cells sorted from spleen or lymph node cells, taken before intestinal transplant. The chain is made from TRBV11-2 and TRBJ1-5; TRBD1 aligns with 8 central bases. This receptor was obtained from a human donor who received an intestinal transplant. This receptor has the CDR3 CASSRTGTLQPQHF. Here is the DNA: TGTGCCAGCAGTAGGACAGGGACACTCCAGCCCCAGCATTTT. The entire variable domain, with the stretches around the CDR3 drawn from the reference TRBV11-2 and TRBJ1-5 proteins, is EAGVAQSPRYKIIEKRQSVAFWCNPISGHATLYWYQQILGQGPKLLIQFQNNGVVDDSQLPKDRFSAERLKGVDSTLKIQPAKLEDSAVYLCASSRTGTLQPQHFGDGTRLSIL.